The rows below give T cell receptor beta chains drawn from one sample of a study of blood T cell repertoires in COVID-19. Clones were sequenced by immunoSEQ multiplex PCR, and TCRdb holds only the in-frame ones, with some missing. The repertoire holds some 140,000 clones, roughly 85% seen once, with around 4% in the top ten. The sequenced sample consisted of peripheral blood. The source of these receptors is a man aged 55 to 70 with acute or convalescent COVID-19. CDR3s include the opening cysteine and the closing phenylalanine or tryptophan. The order of the fields is J gene, D gene, clone size, V gene, CDR3 protein, CDR3 DNA. The D gene is left open where the match is weak. Clone size is shown for a subset of rows, as once, few, many or a class of expanded clone.

J: TRBJ1-5; D: .; size: .; V: TRBV28; CDR3: CASSLMARGWQPQHF; DNA: TGTGCCAGCAGTTTAATGGCAAGGGGATGGCAGCCCCAGCATTTT
J: TRBJ2-3; D: TRBD2; size: .; V: TRBV15; CDR3: CATSSPTPSGRGTQYF; DNA: TGTGCCACCAGCAGCCCTACCCCTAGCGGGAGGGGCACGCAGTATTTT
J: TRBJ2-1; D: TRBD1; size: .; V: TRBV6-2/TRBV6-3; CDR3: CASSSQGPGVSYNEQFF; DNA: TGTGCCAGCAGCTCACAGGGGCCGGGCGTCTCCTACAATGAGCAGTTCTTC
J: TRBJ2-7; D: TRBD1; size: .; V: TRBV27; CDR3: CASSPDRGPHEQYF; DNA: TGTGCCAGCAGCCCGGACAGGGGCCCCCACGAGCAGTACTTC
J: TRBJ2-5; D: .; size: .; V: TRBV5-1; CDR3: CASSLAGALQETQYF; DNA: TGCGCCAGCAGCTTAGCGGGCGCCCTTCAAGAGACCCAGTACTTC
J: TRBJ2-7; D: .; size: .; V: TRBV29-1; CDR3: CSVVFRSVGSYEQYF; DNA: TGCAGCGTTGTTTTCAGGTCGGTTGGCAGTTACGAGCAGTACTTC
J: TRBJ2-3; D: TRBD2; size: .; V: TRBV3-1/TRBV3-2; CDR3: CASSQDGRASDTQYF; DNA: TGTGCCAGCAGCCAAGACGGGAGGGCGTCAGATACGCAGTATTTT
J: TRBJ1-2; D: .; size: .; V: TRBV9; CDR3: CASSVLQAPNYGYTF; DNA: TGTGCCAGCAGCGTACTACAGGCACCTAACTATGGCTACACCTTC
J: TRBJ2-3; D: TRBD2; size: .; V: TRBV28; CDR3: CATREVTDTQYF; DNA: TGTGCCACGCGGGAGGTCACAGATACGCAGTATTTT
J: TRBJ2-2; D: .; size: .; V: TRBV12-5; CDR3: CAGFGRPNTGELFF; DNA: TGTGCTGGCTTCGGGAGACCGAACACCGGGGAGCTGTTTTTT
J: TRBJ1-5; D: TRBD1; size: .; V: TRBV5-1; CDR3: CASSRDSGNQPQHF; DNA: TGCGCCAGCAGTCGGGACAGCGGAAATCAGCCCCAGCATTTT
J: TRBJ1-1; D: TRBD1; size: .; V: TRBV6-6; CDR3: CASLPGGYDTEAFF; DNA: TGTGCCAGCCTCCCAGGGGGTTATGACACTGAAGCTTTCTTT
J: TRBJ1-1; D: .; size: medium-sized; V: TRBV27; CDR3: CASSSDRAMNTEAFF; DNA: TGTGCCAGCAGTTCTGACAGAGCAATGAACACTGAAGCTTTCTTT
J: TRBJ2-1; D: .; size: .; V: TRBV10-3; CDR3: CAISERGTTSSYNEQFF; DNA: TGTGCCATCAGTGAGAGGGGGACCACCAGCTCCTACAATGAGCAGTTCTTC
J: TRBJ2-7; D: TRBD2; size: once; V: TRBV24-1; CDR3: CATSDTGGSSYEQYF; DNA: TGTGCCACCAGTGATACGGGGGGGAGCTCCTACGAGCAGTACTTC
J: TRBJ2-1; D: TRBD2; size: .; V: TRBV5-1; CDR3: CASSTGLAGGVGNEQFF; DNA: TGCGCCAGCTCCACGGGGCTAGCGGGAGGGGTTGGAAATGAGCAGTTCTTC
J: TRBJ2-5; D: TRBD1; size: .; V: TRBV6-2/TRBV6-3; CDR3: CASSSTGTGAETQYF; DNA: TGTGCCAGCAGTTCCACCGGGACAGGGGCAGAGACCCAGTACTTC
J: TRBJ2-3; D: TRBD1; size: .; V: TRBV9; CDR3: CASSPRDRGSADTQYF; DNA: TGTGCCAGCAGCCCCCGGGACAGGGGGAGCGCAGATACGCAGTATTTT
J: TRBJ2-7; D: .; size: .; V: TRBV2; CDR3: CASGADKLPYEQYF; DNA: TGTGCCAGCGGGGCCGATAAGCTCCCCTACGAGCAGTACTTC
J: TRBJ2-7; D: TRBD1; size: .; V: TRBV19; CDR3: CASSFGRGRYEQYF; DNA: TGTGCCAGTAGTTTCGGCAGGGGGAGATACGAGCAGTACTTC
J: TRBJ2-7; D: .; size: once; V: TRBV11-2; CDR3: CASSLEMGVGPSSYEQYF; DNA: TGTGCCAGCAGCTTAGAAATGGGAGTAGGGCCAAGCTCCTACGAGCAGTACTTC
J: TRBJ1-1; D: .; size: many; V: TRBV7-9; CDR3: CASSPRSRGLVEAFF; DNA: TGTGCCAGCAGCCCCAGGAGCAGGGGCCTGGTTGAAGCTTTCTTT
J: TRBJ2-4; D: TRBD1; size: .; V: TRBV5-1; CDR3: CASSIGQGRTKNIQYF; DNA: TGCGCCAGCAGCATTGGACAGGGGCGCACCAAAAACATTCAGTACTTC
J: TRBJ1-5; D: .; size: .; V: TRBV27; CDR3: CASRLSFNQPQHF; DNA: TGTGCCAGCAGACTGTCTTTCAATCAGCCCCAGCATTTT
J: TRBJ2-1; D: TRBD2; size: .; V: TRBV6-2/TRBV6-3; CDR3: CASSDFTGTRIDEQFF; DNA: TGTGCCAGCAGTGATTTTACCGGGACTAGGATCGATGAGCAGTTCTTC
J: TRBJ1-5; D: TRBD1; size: .; V: TRBV19; CDR3: CASRVTGPGPQHF; DNA: TGTGCCAGTAGGGTGACAGGGCCGGGTCCCCAGCATTTT
J: TRBJ2-7; D: .; size: .; V: TRBV4-3; CDR3: CASSQEAGYEQYF; DNA: TGCGCCAGCAGCCAAGAGGCCGGGTACGAGCAGTACTTC
J: TRBJ1-5; D: TRBD1; size: .; V: TRBV2; CDR3: CASSGQGRGNQPQHF; DNA: TGTGCCAGCAGCGGACAGGGAAGAGGCAATCAGCCCCAGCATTTT
J: TRBJ2-2; D: .; size: .; V: TRBV10-3; CDR3: CAISVESTNTGELFF; DNA: TGTGCCATCAGTGTAGAGTCAACGAACACCGGGGAGCTGTTTTTT
J: TRBJ1-4; D: .; size: .; V: TRBV15; CDR3: CATSRDPGQTNEKLFF; DNA: TGTGCCACCAGCAGAGATCCAGGTCAAACTAATGAAAAACTGTTTTTT
J: TRBJ2-7; D: .; size: many; V: TRBV28; CDR3: CASSLNAQGYEQYF; DNA: TGTGCCAGCAGTTTAAATGCACAGGGCTACGAGCAGTACTTC
J: TRBJ1-2; D: .; size: .; V: TRBV19; CDR3: CASATVYGYTF; DNA: TGTGCCAGTGCGACAGTCTATGGCTACACCTTC
J: TRBJ2-3; D: .; size: .; V: TRBV7-8; CDR3: CASSTAEGNTQYF; DNA: TGTGCCAGCAGCACCGCCGAGGGAAATACGCAGTATTTT
J: TRBJ1-5; D: .; size: .; V: TRBV18; CDR3: CASSPRGGEPDYSNQPQHF; DNA: TGTGCCAGCTCACCACGGGGAGGGGAACCCGATTATAGCAATCAGCCCCAGCATTTT